Below, 3 T cell receptor beta chains from the same sample are listed, as sequenced in a study of T-cell memory formation after mild COVID-19. TCRdb analysed the 5' RACE reads with MiXCR anew, one entry per CDR3 protein. The sample yields around 200,000 distinct CDR3 sequences, around 18% seen once. Specimen: PBMCs or a T cell subset sorted from them (not recorded which). Receptors originate from a man between 18 and 35 years old who had mild COVID-19 (a few samples of this study predate the infection). Cell type and time point are not known.

This chain links TRBV4-2 with TRBJ1-4; TRBD1 might be the D (5 bases). Germline CDR1 is LGHNA and CDR2 is YNFKEQ. Trimming removed 5 bases from V and 8 bases from J, with 21 bases in between. The CDR3 covers 16 residues. In nucleotides, the CDR3 is TGTGCCAGCAGCTTCCCGGGGGGACGGGCGGGAGAAAAACTGTTTTTT. Translation gives CASSFPGGRAGEKLFF.

The chain recombines TRBV2 with TRBJ1-1; no definite D call. This CDR3 has 12 amino acids. Germline assignment: CDR1 SNHLY and CDR2 FYNNEI. Deletions cut 6 bases from V and 4 bases from J, with 9 bases between. CDR3 in DNA: TGTGCCAGCAGCGCTCAAGGCACTGAAGCTTTCTTT. Translating gives CASSAQGTEAFF.

The V gene is TRBV5-4, the J gene TRBJ2-1; the match to TRBD2 covers 8 bases. The ends lost 4 bases at V and 5 bases at J; junction bases unmatched: 8. The CDR3 has 15 amino acids. The germline CDR1 and CDR2 sequences are SGHNT and YYREEE (reference sequence). In DNA, the CDR3 is TGTGCCAGCAGCCCCAGCGGGGGACTCCACAATGAGCAGTTCTTC. Its translation: CASSPSGGLHNEQFF.